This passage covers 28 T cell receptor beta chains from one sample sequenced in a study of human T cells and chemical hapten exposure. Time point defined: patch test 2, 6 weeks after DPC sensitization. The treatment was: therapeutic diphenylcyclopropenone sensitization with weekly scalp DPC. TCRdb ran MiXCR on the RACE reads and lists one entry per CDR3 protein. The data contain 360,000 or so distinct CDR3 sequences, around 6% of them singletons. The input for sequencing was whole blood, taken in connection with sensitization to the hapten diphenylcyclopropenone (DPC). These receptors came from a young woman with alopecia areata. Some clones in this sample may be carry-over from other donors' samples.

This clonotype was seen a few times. CDR3 protein: CASSLVVGGEETQYF. CDR3 sequence (DNA): TGTGCCAGCAGCTTAGTGGTAGGGGGGGAAGAGACCCAGTACTTC. The chain combines TRBV7-2 with TRBJ2-5; D might be TRBD2 (7 bases). The length of the CDR3 is 15 residues. Trimming shortened V by 1 base and J by 3 bases, and 12 bases separated the two germline ends. Germline lookup yields CDR1 SGHTA and CDR2 FQGNSA.

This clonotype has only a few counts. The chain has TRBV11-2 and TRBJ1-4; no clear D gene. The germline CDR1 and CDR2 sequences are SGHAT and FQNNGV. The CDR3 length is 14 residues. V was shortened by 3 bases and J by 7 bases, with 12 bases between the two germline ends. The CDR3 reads CASSLRGLGEKLFF. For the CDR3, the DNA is TGTGCCAGCAGCTTGAGAGGGTTAGGTGAAAAACTGTTTTTT.

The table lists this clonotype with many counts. The CDR3 sequence is CSVVIGATNEKLFF. In DNA form, the CDR3 reads TGCAGCGTTGTTATAGGGGCAACTAATGAAAAACTGTTTTTT. The chain couples TRBV29-1 to TRBJ1-4; D possibly corresponds to TRBD1 (5 bases). This CDR3 spans 14 amino acids. Germline CDR1 reads SQVTM; CDR2 reads ANQGSEA. V was cut by 4 bases and J by 0 bases, with 9 bases left in between.

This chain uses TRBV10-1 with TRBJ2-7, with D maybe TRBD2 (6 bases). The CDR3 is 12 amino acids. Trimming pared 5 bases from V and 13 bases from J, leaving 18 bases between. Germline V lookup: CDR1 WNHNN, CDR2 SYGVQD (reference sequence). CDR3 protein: CASSNRSGGLYF. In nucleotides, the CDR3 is TGCGCCAGCAGTAACCGGTCTGGAGGGCTCTACTTC.

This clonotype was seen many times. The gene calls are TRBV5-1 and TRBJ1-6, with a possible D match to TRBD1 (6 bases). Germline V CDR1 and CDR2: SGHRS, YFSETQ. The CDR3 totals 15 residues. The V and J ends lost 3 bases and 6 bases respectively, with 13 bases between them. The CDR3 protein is CASSSSEQGNSPLHF. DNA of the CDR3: TGCGCCAGCAGCTCTAGCGAACAGGGTAATTCACCCCTCCACTTT.

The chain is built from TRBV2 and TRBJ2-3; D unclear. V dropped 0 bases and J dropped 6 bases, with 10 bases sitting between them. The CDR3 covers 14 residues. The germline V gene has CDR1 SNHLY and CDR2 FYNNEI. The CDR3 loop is CASSEASHRDTQYF. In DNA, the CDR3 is TGTGCCAGCAGTGAAGCGAGCCACCGCGATACGCAGTATTTT. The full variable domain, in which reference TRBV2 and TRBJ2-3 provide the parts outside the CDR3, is EPEVTQTPSHQVTQMGQEVILRCVPISNHLYFYWYRQILGQKVEFLVSFYNNEISEKSEIFDDQFSVERPDGSNFTLKIRSTKLEDSAMYFCASSEASHRDTQYFGPGTRLTVL.

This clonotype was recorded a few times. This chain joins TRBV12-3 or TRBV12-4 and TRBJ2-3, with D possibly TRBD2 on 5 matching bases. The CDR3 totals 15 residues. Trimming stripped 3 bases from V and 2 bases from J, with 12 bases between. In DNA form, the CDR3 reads TGTGCCAGCAGTTTCGATGCGGGTTCCACAGATACGCAGTATTTT. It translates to CASSFDAGSTDTQYF.

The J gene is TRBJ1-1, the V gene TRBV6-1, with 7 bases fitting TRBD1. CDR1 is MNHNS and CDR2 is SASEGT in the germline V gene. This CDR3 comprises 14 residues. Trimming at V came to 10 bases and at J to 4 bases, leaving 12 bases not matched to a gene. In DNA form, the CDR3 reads TGTGCCACGACAGGGAAGGGGAGTATCACTGAAGCTTTCTTT. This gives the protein CATTGKGSITEAFF.

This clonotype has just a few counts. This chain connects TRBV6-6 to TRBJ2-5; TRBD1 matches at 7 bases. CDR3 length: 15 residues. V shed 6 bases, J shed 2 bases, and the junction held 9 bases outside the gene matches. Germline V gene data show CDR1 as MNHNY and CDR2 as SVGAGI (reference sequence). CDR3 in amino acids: CASRTRDSYQETQYF. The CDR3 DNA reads TGTGCCAGCAGGACCCGGGACAGCTATCAAGAGACCCAGTACTTC.

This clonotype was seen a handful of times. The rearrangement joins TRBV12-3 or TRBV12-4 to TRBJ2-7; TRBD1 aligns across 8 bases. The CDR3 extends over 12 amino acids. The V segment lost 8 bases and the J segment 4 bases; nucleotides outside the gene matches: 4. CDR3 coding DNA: TGTGCCAGCGGCAGGGGGCTATACGAGCAGTACTTC. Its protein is CASGRGLYEQYF.

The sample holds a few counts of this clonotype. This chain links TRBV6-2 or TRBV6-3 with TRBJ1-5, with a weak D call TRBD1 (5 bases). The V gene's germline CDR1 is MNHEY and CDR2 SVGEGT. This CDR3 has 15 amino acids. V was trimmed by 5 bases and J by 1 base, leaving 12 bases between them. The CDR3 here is CASSLMGPSNQPQHF. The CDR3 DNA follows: TGTGCCAGCAGTCTAATGGGACCAAGCAATCAGCCCCAGCATTTT.

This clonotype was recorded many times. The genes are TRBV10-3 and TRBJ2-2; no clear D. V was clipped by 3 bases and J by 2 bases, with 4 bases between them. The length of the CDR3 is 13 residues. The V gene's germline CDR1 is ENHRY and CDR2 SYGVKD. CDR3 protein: CAISESNTGELFF. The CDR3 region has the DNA TGTGCCATCAGTGAATCTAACACCGGGGAGCTGTTTTTT.

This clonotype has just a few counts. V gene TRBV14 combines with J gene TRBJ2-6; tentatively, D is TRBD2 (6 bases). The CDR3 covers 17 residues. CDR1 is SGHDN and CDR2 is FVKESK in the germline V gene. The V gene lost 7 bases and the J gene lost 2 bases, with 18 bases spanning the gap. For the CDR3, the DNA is TGTGCCAGCAAGCCCCTCATCGCGGGGCCTGGGGCCAACGTCCTGACTTTC. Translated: CASKPLIAGPGANVLTF.

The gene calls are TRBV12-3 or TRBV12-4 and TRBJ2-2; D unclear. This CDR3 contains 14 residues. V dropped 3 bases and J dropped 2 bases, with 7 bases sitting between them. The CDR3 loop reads CASSFGVNTGELFF. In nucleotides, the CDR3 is TGTGCCAGCAGTTTTGGGGTAAACACCGGGGAGCTGTTTTTT.

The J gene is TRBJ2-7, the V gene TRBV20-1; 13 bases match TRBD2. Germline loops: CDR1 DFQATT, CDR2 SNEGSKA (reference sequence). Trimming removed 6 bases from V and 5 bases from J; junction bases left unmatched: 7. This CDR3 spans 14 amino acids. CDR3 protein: CSAEPTSGGDEQYF. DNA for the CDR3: TGCAGTGCAGAGCCCACTAGCGGGGGGGACGAGCAGTACTTC.

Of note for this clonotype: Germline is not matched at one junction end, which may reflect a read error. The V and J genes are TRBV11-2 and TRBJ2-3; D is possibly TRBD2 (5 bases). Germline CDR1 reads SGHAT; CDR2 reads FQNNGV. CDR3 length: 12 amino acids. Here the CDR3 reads CASSPGPTTGLF. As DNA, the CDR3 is TGTGCCAGCAGCCCAGGTCCCACCACCGGACTTTTT.

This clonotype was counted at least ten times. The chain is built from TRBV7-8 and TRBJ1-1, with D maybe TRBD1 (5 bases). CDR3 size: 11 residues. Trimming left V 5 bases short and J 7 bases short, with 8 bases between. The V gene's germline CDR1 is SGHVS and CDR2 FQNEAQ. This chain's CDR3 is CASSKGIEAFF. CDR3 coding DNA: TGTGCCAGCAGCAAGGGGATTGAAGCTTTCTTT.

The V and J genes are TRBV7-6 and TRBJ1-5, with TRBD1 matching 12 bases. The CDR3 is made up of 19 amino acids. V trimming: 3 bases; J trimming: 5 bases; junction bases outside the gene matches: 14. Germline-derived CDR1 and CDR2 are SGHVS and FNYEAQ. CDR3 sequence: CASSFTGTGGFTQYQPQHF. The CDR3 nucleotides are TGTGCCAGCAGCTTCACCGGGACAGGGGGCTTTACACAATATCAGCCCCAGCATTTT.

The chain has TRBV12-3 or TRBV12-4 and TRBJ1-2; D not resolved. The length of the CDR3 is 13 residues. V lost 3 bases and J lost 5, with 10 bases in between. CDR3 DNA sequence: TGTGCCAGCAGTTTTACGGGCCCATATGGCTACACCTTC. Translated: CASSFTGPYGYTF.

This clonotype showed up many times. The CDR3 DNA reads as TGCGCCAGCACCCAAGGTCTTGCAACTAATGAAAAACTGTTTTTT. Translating it yields CASTQGLATNEKLFF. The V gene is TRBV5-1, the J gene TRBJ1-4; D is unclear. Trimming took 6 bases from V and 0 from J, leaving 12 bases between them. The germline V gene encodes CDR1 SGHRS and CDR2 YFSETQ. The CDR3 is 15 amino acids.

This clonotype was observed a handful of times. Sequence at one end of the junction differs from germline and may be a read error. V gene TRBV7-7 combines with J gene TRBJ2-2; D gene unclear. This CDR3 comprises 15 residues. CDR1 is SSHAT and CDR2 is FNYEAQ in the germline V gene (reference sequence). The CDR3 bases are TGTGCTAGCAGCTCCGACTGGATTGAAGCCGGGGAGCTGTTTTTT. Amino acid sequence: CASSSDWIEAGELFF.

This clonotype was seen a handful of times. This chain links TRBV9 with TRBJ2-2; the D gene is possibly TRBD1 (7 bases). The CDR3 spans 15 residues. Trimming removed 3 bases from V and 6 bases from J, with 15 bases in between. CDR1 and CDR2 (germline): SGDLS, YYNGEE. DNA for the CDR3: TGTGCCAGCAGCGGTCGACAGGGAGGTCCCGGGGAGCTGTTTTTT. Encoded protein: CASSGRQGGPGELFF. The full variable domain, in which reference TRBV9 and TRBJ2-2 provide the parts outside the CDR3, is DSGVTQTPKHLITATGQRVTLRCSPRSGDLSVYWYQQSLDQGLQFLIQYYNGEERAKGNILERFSAQQFPDLHSELNLSSLELGDSALYFCASSGRQGGPGELFFGEGSRLTVL.

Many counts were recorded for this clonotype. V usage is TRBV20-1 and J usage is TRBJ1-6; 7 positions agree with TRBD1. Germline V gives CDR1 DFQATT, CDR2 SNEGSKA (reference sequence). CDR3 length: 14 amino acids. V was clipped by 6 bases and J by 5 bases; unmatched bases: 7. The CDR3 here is CSAPLGQNNSPLHF. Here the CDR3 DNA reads TGCAGTGCCCCCCTGGGACAGAATAATTCACCCCTCCACTTT.

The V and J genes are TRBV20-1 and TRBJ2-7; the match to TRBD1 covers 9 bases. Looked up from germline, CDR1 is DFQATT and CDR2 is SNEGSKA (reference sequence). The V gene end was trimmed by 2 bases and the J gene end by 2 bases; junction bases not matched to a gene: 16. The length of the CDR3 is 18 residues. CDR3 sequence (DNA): TGCAGTGCTAGATCCCCTAACTCCGGGACAGGGCGGGCCTACGAGCAGTACTTC. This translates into CSARSPNSGTGRAYEQYF.

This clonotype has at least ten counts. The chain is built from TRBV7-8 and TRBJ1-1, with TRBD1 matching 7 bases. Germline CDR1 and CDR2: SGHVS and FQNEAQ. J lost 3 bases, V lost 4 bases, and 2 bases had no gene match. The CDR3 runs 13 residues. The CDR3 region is CASSWGQYTEAFF. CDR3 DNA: TGTGCCAGCAGCTGGGGACAGTACACTGAAGCTTTCTTT.

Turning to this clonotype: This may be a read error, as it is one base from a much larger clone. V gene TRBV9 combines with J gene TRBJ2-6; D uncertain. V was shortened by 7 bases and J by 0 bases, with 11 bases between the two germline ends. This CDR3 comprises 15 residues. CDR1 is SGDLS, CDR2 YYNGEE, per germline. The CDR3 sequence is CASCTDLSGANVLTF. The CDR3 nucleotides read TGTGCCAGCTGCACCGATCTCTCTGGGGCCAACGTCCTGACTTTC.

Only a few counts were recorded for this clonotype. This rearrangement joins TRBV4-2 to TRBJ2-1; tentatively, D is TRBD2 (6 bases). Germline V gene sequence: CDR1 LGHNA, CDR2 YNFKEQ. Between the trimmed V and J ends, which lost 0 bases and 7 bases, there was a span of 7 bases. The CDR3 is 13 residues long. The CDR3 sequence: CASSQDLANEQFF. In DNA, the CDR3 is TGTGCCAGCAGCCAAGATCTAGCGAATGAGCAGTTCTTC.

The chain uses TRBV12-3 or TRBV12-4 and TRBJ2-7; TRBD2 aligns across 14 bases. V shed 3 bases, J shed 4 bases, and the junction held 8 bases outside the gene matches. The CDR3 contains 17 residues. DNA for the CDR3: TGTGCCAGCAGTTTGCGGACTAGCGGGGGGCGGTGGTACGAGCAGTACTTC. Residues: CASSLRTSGGRWYEQYF.